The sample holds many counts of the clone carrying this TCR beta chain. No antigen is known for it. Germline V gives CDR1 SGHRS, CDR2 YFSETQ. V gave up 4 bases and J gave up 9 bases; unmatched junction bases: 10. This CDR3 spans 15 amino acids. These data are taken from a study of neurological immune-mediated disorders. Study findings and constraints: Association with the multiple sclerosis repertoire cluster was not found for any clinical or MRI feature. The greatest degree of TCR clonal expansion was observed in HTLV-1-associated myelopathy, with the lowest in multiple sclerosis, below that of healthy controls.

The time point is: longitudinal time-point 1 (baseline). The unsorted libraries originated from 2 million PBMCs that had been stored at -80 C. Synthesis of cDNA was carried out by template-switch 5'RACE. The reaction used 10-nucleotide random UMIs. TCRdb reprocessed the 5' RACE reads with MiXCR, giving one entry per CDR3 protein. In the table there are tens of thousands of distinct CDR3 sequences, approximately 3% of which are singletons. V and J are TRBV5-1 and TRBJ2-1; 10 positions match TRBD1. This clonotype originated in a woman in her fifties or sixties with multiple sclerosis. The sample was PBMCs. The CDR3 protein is CASSEDRDRGLEQFF. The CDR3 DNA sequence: TGCGCCAGCAGCGAGGACCGGGACAGGGGACTTGAGCAGTTCTTC.